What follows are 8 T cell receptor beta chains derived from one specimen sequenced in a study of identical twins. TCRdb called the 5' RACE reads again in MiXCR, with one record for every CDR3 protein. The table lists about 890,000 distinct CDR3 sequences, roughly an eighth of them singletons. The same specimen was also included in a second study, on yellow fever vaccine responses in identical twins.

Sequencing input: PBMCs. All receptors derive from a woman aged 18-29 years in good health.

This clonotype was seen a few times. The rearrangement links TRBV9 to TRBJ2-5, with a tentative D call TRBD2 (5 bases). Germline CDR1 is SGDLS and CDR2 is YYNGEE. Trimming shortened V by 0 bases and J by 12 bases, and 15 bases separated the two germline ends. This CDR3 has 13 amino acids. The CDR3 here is CASSVADFGVEYF. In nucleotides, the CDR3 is TGTGCCAGCAGCGTAGCCGATTTCGGGGTTGAGTACTTC.

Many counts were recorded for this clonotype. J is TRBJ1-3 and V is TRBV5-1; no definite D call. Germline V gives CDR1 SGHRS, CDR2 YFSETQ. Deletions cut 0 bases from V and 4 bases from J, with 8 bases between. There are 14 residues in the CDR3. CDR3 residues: CASSLEGFGNTIYF. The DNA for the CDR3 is TGCGCCAGCAGCTTGGAAGGGTTCGGAAACACCATATATTTT.

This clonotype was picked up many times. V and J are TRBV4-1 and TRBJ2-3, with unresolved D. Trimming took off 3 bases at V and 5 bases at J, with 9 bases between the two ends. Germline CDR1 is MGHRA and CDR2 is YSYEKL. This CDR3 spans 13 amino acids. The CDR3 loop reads CASSHFHRDTQYF. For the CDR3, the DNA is TGCGCCAGCAGCCACTTCCACCGAGATACGCAGTATTTT.

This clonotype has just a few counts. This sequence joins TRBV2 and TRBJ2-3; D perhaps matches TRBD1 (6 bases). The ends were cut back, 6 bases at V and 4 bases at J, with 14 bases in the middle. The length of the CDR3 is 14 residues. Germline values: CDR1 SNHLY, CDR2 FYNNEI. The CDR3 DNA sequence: TGTGCCAGCAGGCGAGCGGCAGGGGCAGATACGCAGTATTTT. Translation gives CASRRAAGADTQYF.

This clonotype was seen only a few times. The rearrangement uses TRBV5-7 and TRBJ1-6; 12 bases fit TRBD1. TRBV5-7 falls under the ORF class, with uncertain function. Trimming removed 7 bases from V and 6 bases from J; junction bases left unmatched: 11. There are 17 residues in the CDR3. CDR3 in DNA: TGTGCCAGCTGGGACAGGGGGCTCTCCGCACTTAATTCACCCCTCCACTTT. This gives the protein CASWDRGLSALNSPLHF.

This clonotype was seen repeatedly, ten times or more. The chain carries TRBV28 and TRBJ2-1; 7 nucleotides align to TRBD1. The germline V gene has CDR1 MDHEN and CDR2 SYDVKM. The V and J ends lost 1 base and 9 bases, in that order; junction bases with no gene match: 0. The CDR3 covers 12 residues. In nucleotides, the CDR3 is TGTGCCAGCAGTTTATCAGGGGGTGAGCAGTTCTTC. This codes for CASSLSGGEQFF.

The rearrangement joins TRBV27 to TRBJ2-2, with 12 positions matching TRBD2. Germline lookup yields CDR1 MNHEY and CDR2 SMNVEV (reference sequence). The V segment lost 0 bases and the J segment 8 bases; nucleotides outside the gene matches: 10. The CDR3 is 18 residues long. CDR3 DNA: TGTGCCAGCAGTTTATCCTTGGTTCGCACTAGCGGGAGGGGGGAGCTGTTTTTT. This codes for CASSLSLVRTSGRGELFF.

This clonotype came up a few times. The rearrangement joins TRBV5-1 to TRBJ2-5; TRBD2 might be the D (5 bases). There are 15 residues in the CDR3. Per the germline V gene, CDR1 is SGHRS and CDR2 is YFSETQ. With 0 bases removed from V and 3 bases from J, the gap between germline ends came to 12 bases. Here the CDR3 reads CASSLVLLGEETQYF. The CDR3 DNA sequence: TGCGCCAGCAGCTTGGTTCTACTAGGAGAAGAGACCCAGTACTTC.